At least ten counts were recorded for the clone carrying this T cell receptor beta chain. Its antigen is still unknown. Sorting selected naive CD8 T cells with a CD8+CD4-CCR7+CD45RA+ phenotype. The source of the sample is a study of molecular identifiers for immune sequencing clone quantification. Findings of the study overall: Effector cells kept over 98% of their molecules in clones above 20 RNA copies, while naive cells kept under 1% there. Investigators reportedly could detect spiked Jurkat TCR RNA from one cell among one million naive cells.

Per germline, CDR1 MGHRA and CDR2 YSYEKL. The CDR3 totals 14 residues. V was trimmed by 1 base and J by 11 bases, leaving 16 bases between them. With listed TCR primers and previously described methods, bulk TCR libraries were prepared. MiXCR, applied by TCRdb to the PCR reads, yields one record per CDR3 protein. The sample lists a few hundred thousand distinct CDR3 sequences, 24% occurring once. What was sequenced was naive CD8+ T cells from blood, with Jurkat cell RNA spiked in. The sample's subset: FACS-sorted CD8+CD4-CCR7+CD45RA+ naive T cells. This rearrangement joins TRBV4-1 to TRBJ2-3; TRBD2 might be the D (5 bases). The receptor was derived from a human donor in good health. Some libraries in this study had Jurkat cell RNA spiked in. The CDR3 loop is CASSQGLEVWGQYF. CDR3 sequence (DNA): TGCGCCAGCAGCCAAGGGCTGGAGGTGTGGGGGCAGTATTTT.